This T cell receptor (beta chain) was captured in a study of T cells in localized non-small cell lung cancer. With respect to this clone: Its specificity is unknown.

Assay: immunoSEQ multiplex PCR; the TCRdb copy retains only in-frame clones and omits some. The sample shows several thousand clones, nearly 90% of them seen only once. Study-wide results and limits: Turning up in adjacent lung were a median about 56 of the top 100 tumor clones.

Unmatched junction bases numbered 5, after V lost 0 bases and J lost 1 base. Germline V CDR1 and CDR2: LGHNT, FRNRAP. The CDR3 loop spans 16 amino acids. The sample was peripheral blood, taken before any cancer treatment. The receptor was isolated from an older female donor with stage II squamous cell lung carcinoma. The chain combines TRBV12-5 with TRBJ2-5; 7 nucleotides match TRBD1. CDR3: CASGLVQGTVQETQYF. As DNA, the CDR3 is TGTGCTAGTGGTTTGGTACAAGGGACAGTCCAAGAGACCCAGTACTTC.